These T cell receptor beta chains were read from a single sample in a study of shared clonotypes between healthy human individuals. Sequencing was performed with immunoSEQ multiplex PCR; in TCRdb, only in-frame clones are kept and a portion is missing. The sample includes around 2.1 million clones, around 95% of them seen just once. The sample comprised naive CD4+ T cells sorted from blood. These receptor sequences come from a man aged 18 to 29 in good health. CDR3s include the opening cysteine and the closing phenylalanine or tryptophan. D genes are given only for firm matches. The size field is filled for only some rows; it gives once, few, many or a size class.

J gene,clone size,V gene,D gene,CDR3 protein,CDR3 DNA
TRBJ2-4,-,TRBV5-4,-,CASSLIGGRAEDIQYF,TGTGCCAGCAGCTTGATTGGGGGGCGGGCGGAGGACATTCAGTACTTC
TRBJ2-7,-,TRBV11-2,TRBD1,CASSLIGTGGYEQYF,TGTGCCAGCAGCTTAATCGGGACAGGTGGCTACGAGCAGTACTTC
TRBJ2-2,-,TRBV5-1,-,CASSFLRENTGELFF,TGCGCCAGCAGCTTCCTCAGGGAGAACACCGGGGAGCTGTTTTTT
TRBJ1-1,-,TRBV7-2,-,CASSFGRTGNTEAFF,TGTGCCAGCAGCTTCGGACGGACCGGGAACACTGAAGCTTTCTTT
TRBJ1-2,-,TRBV18,-,CASSPSFGGYGYTF,TGTGCCAGCTCGCCTTCGTTTGGCGGCTATGGCTACACCTTC
TRBJ1-2,-,TRBV29-1,TRBD1,CSVGQGIYGYTF,TGCAGCGTGGGACAGGGTATCTATGGCTACACCTTC
TRBJ2-5,-,TRBV7-2,TRBD2,CASSLNSGGKETQYF,TGTGCCAGCAGCTTGAATAGCGGGGGCAAAGAGACCCAGTACTTC
TRBJ2-7,-,TRBV5-1,TRBD1,CASSLEGAYLYEQYF,TGCGCCAGCAGCTTGGAGGGGGCCTACCTTTACGAGCAGTACTTC
TRBJ2-2,-,TRBV6-1,TRBD1,CASTTGGAVGGELFF,TGTGCCAGCACTACAGGGGGCGCCGTTGGCGGGGAGCTGTTTTTT
TRBJ2-7,-,TRBV2,TRBD2,CASTISGLAPQVWSEQYF,TGTGCCAGCACAATTTCCGGACTAGCGCCCCAGGTATGGAGCGAGCAGTACTTC
TRBJ1-1,-,TRBV30,-,CAWSGRVDTEAFF,TGTGCCTGGAGTGGCAGGGTGGACACTGAAGCTTTCTTT
TRBJ2-1,once,TRBV11-3,-,CASSLDGDEQFF,TGTGCCAGCAGCTTAGACGGGGATGAGCAGTTCTTC
TRBJ1-2,-,TRBV6-5,-,CASSYEWGMWGYTF,TGTGCCAGCAGTTACGAGTGGGGGATGTGGGGCTACACCTTC
TRBJ1-5,-,TRBV6-6,-,CASTAAVGNQPQHF,TGTGCCAGCACAGCGGCGGTTGGCAATCAGCCCCAGCATTTT
TRBJ2-2,-,TRBV6-1,-,CASSVPPGQGTGELFF,TGTGCCAGCAGTGTCCCGCCGGGACAAGGCACCGGGGAGCTGTTTTTT
TRBJ2-3,once,TRBV4-1,-,CASSQVGLSTDTQYF,TGCGCCAGCAGCCAAGTCGGGCTTAGCACAGATACGCAGTATTTT
TRBJ2-7,-,TRBV2,-,CASTPTRSSYEQYF,TGTGCCAGCACACCCACTAGGAGCTCCTACGAGCAGTACTTC
TRBJ1-2,once,TRBV30,TRBD1,CAGDRGRGYTF,TGTGCCGGCGACAGGGGCCGTGGCTACACCTTC
TRBJ2-7,-,TRBV28,-,CASSFSKSYEQYF,TGTGCCAGCAGTTTTTCAAAGTCCTACGAGCAGTACTTC
TRBJ2-5,-,TRBV5-1,-,CASQPSAEETQYF,TGCGCCAGCCAGCCTAGCGCAGAAGAGACCCAGTACTTC
TRBJ1-1,-,TRBV7-2,TRBD1,CASSLGTGYPTEAFF,TGTGCCAGCAGCTTAGGGACAGGGTACCCCACTGAAGCTTTCTTT
TRBJ1-3,-,TRBV9,-,CASSVKQEGPGNTIYF,TGTGCCAGCAGCGTAAAGCAGGAGGGCCCTGGAAACACCATATATTTT
TRBJ2-3,-,TRBV10-3,-,CATGFWANTDTQYF,TGTGCCACCGGGTTTTGGGCAAACACAGATACGCAGTATTTT
TRBJ1-5,-,TRBV2,-,CASKRDMANQPQHF,TGTGCCAGCAAGAGGGACATGGCTAATCAGCCCCAGCATTTT
TRBJ2-7,-,TRBV30,-,CAWSPFHYEQYF,TGTGCCTGGAGTCCCTTCCATTACGAGCAGTACTTC
TRBJ2-3,-,TRBV7-9,-,CASSRQGISTDTQYF,TGTGCCAGCAGTCGTCAGGGGATCAGCACAGATACGCAGTATTTT
TRBJ1-1,once,TRBV7-2,-,CASSPMGMTPVMNTEAFF,TGTGCCAGCAGCCCAATGGGGATGACACCGGTAATGAACACTGAAGCTTTCTTT
TRBJ2-5,-,TRBV19,-,CASSPGGGLTQYF,TGTGCCAGTAGTCCAGGAGGAGGCCTGACCCAGTACTTC
TRBJ2-3,-,TRBV4-2,TRBD2,CASSQDRASGRDTQYF,TGTGCCAGCAGCCAAGATAGGGCTAGCGGGAGAGATACGCAGTATTTT
TRBJ2-3,-,TRBV9,TRBD1,CASSLDGTATDTQYF,TGTGCCAGCAGCCTGGACGGGACAGCAACAGATACGCAGTATTTT
TRBJ1-1,once,TRBV14,-,CASSHRGANTEAFF,TGTGCCAGCAGCCATAGAGGAGCGAACACTGAAGCTTTCTTT
TRBJ1-2,-,TRBV6-5,TRBD1,CASSRGDGYTF,TGTGCCAGTTCCAGGGGGGATGGCTACACCTTC
TRBJ1-2,-,TRBV10-3,-,CAISRDPNERYGYTF,TGTGCCATCAGCCGGGACCCCAATGAGAGATATGGCTACACCTTC
TRBJ1-5,-,TRBV7-9,-,CASSLTDSNQPQHF,TGTGCCAGCAGCTTGACAGATAGCAATCAGCCCCAGCATTTT
TRBJ2-2,once,TRBV5-4,-,CASSFRQATGELFF,TGTGCCAGCAGCTTCCGACAGGCCACCGGGGAGCTGTTTTTT
TRBJ1-5,-,TRBV30,-,CAWSVQGGFQHF,TGTGCCTGGAGTGTACAGGGTGGATTCCAGCATTTT
TRBJ2-1,-,TRBV7-2,TRBD2,CASSPQGLVGNEQFF,TGTGCCAGCAGCCCTCAAGGACTAGTGGGCAATGAGCAGTTCTTC
TRBJ1-1,-,TRBV6-5,-,CASSPRGANTEAFF,TGTGCCAGCAGCCCTCGTGGAGCGAACACTGAAGCTTTCTTT
TRBJ2-7,-,TRBV9,TRBD1,CASSEGQGAIYF,TGTGCCAGCAGCGAGGGACAGGGGGCGATTTACTTC
TRBJ2-7,-,TRBV6-1,TRBD2,CASRAVVGGLLEQYF,TGTGCCAGCAGAGCCGTAGTGGGGGGACTACTCGAGCAGTACTTC
TRBJ2-2,-,TRBV2,-,CASSPAVTGELFF,TGTGCCAGCAGTCCCGCTGTCACCGGGGAGCTGTTTTTT
TRBJ2-3,-,TRBV7-8,-,CASSQNRDTDTQYF,TGTGCCAGCAGTCAAAACCGGGACACAGATACGCAGTATTTT
TRBJ2-1,-,TRBV5-4,TRBD1,CASSRTGWGNEQFF,TGTGCCAGCAGCCGGACAGGGTGGGGCAATGAGCAGTTCTTC
TRBJ2-2,-,TRBV5-1,-,CASSAQALVAGELFF,TGCGCCAGCAGCGCCCAGGCGTTAGTGGCCGGGGAGCTGTTTTTT